The clone carrying this T cell receptor (beta chain) appeared once. Its antigen is not identified. The data were produced by immunoSEQ multiplex PCR, yet TCRdb's version contains in-frame clones alone and is incomplete. The data show tens of thousands of clones, with 84% seen just once and roughly 1.7% held by the top ten. The source of the sample is a study of OX40 agonist ivuxolimab in advanced cancers. The overall study: Participants averaged approximately 65 years of age (range about 23 to 80) and were approximately 81% male. Study observations and caveats: Expanded clones belonging to CD8+ T cells outnumbered, on average, those of CD4+.

Germline V gene sequence: CDR1 SGHDT, CDR2 YYEEEE. The CDR3 covers 13 residues. Trimming removed 3 bases at V and 4 bases at J, with 8 bases between. The material sequenced was CD4+ or CD8+ T cells sorted from blood, taken in a trial of the OX40 agonist ivuxolimab. The TCR originated in an adult with an advanced solid tumor such as melanoma, head and neck, liver or kidney cancer. This rearrangement joins TRBV5-6 to TRBJ2-1; possible D gene TRBD1, 5 bases. DNA for the CDR3: TGTGCCAGCAGCTGGGGCTTTTACAATGAGCAGTTCTTC. Translating it yields CASSWGFYNEQFF.